What follows is one T cell receptor (beta chain) and its context. Its antigen remains undetermined. No much larger clone is present one base from it, and per-base qualities are unavailable. The instrument was an Illumina NovaSeq 6000. TCRalpha and TCRbeta cDNA libraries were built by 5'RACE with constant-segment primers, adding sample barcodes and unique molecular identifiers. Trizol reagent was used to extract RNA from every sample. Amplification of the libraries took two PCR steps, and the second step added a second sample barcode plus Illumina TruSeq adapters. Sequencing of the libraries was done on an Illumina NovaSeq, producing 2 x 150 bp paired-end reads. Per the authors' processing: Demultiplexing of reads and collapsing into UMI-guided consensus sequences were performed with migec v1.2.7. Using mixcr v2.1.11, UMI consensuses were aligned to TRA and TRB V and J templates and then assembled into clonotypes. A clonotype was counted as expanded or contracted only if both edgeR and NoisET called the change significant, with noise models trained on biological replicates. For edgeR calls, the cutoffs were a false discovery rate-adjusted p below 0.01 and a log2 fold-change threshold of 1. As an exploratory analysis of dynamics, PCA with hierarchical clustering was applied to max-normalized trajectories of the 1000 most abundant clonotypes. Separately sequenced CD4+ and CD8+ repertoires were used to assign the CD4 or CD8 phenotype of responding clones. TCRdb reran the public reads through fastp at Q25 and MiXCR, keeping productive beta chains. Entries that share a CDR3 protein sequence are merged under the most common genes and DNA. The V and J calls come from TCRdb's annotation, not from the publication. The sample table shows about 390,000 distinct CDR3 sequences, and 16% are seen once. 20% to 25% of the sample rests with the top ten.

This entry belongs to a study of T-cell memory formation after mild COVID-19 (dated by TCRdb to the early 2020s). Broadly, across the study: Most TCR sequence clusters were specific to one of the two donors. T-cell clones expanding and contracting after mild COVID-19 in a couple of donors were tracked by longitudinal TCRalpha and TCRbeta repertoire sequencing. The cohort was made up of two young adult volunteers, one female and one male, who were previously healthy.

Including the terminal cysteine and phenylalanine, the CDR3 comprises 16 residues. Of all the DNA, just the CDR3 is kept, 48 bases in frame from base 1. V and J lose 3 bases and 0 bases, and a span of 12 bases separates them. CDR1 LGHNA and CDR2 YSLEER are derived from the germline V gene. PBMCs were isolated by Ficoll-Paque density gradient centrifugation. The investigation overall reported the following: Some responding clones were detected in pre-infection memory, suggesting pre-existing cross-reactive memory T cells joined the SARS-CoV-2 response. Balanced CD4/CD8 phenotypes were observed for clones contracting from day 15 to 85, whereas a bias towards CD4+ was observed for a second wave of clones expanding from day 15 to 37. Contracting CD4+ clones were found mainly in CM and EM memory subsets, while CD8+ clones were enriched in EMRA. Only a couple of mild cases were covered by the study, and larger cohorts that include severe cases with pre-infection samples were considered necessary. Whether the second-wave clones peaking on day 37 were SARS-CoV-2 specific was not confirmed.

The sequencing input was PBMCs or a T cell subset sorted from them (not recorded which). The V and J segments used are TRBV4-3 and TRBJ2-1; D gene: possibly TRBD2, on 5 matching bases. This receptor was identified in a man younger than 35 who had mild COVID-19 (a few samples of this study predate the infection). The sample titles of this study are shuffled in the database, so cell type and time point are left out; the donor was told from shared clones. The CDR3 region reads CASSQMGGGSYNEQFF. The DNA sequence is given as TGCGCCAGCAGCCAGATGGGTGGAGGCTCCTACAATGAGCAGTTCTTC.